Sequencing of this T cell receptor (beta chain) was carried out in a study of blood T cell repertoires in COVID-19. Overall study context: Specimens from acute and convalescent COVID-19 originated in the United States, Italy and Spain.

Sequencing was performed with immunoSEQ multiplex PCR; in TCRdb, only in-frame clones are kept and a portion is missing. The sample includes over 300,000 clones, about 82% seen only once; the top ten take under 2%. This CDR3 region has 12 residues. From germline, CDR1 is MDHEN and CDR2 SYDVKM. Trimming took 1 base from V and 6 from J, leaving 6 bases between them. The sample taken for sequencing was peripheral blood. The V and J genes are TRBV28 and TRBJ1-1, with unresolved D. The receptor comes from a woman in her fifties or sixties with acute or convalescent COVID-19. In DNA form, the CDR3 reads TGTGCCAGCAGTTTATCGGAGGCTGAAGCTTTCTTT. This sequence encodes CASSLSEAEAFF.